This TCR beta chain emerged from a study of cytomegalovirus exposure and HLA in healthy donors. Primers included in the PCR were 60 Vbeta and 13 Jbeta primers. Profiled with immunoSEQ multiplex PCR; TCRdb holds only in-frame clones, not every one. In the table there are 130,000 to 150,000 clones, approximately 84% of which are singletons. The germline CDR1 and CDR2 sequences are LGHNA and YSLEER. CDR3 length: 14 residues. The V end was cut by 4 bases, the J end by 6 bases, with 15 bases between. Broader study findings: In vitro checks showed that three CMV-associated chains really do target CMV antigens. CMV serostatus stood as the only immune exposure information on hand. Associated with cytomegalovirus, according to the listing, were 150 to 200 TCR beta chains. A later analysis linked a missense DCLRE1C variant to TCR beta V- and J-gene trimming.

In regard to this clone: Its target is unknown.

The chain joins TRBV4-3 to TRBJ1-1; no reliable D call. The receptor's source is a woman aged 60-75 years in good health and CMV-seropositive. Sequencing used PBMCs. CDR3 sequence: CASSPGRGGAEAFF. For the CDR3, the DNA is TGCGCCAGCAGCCCTGGCCGGGGAGGAGCTGAAGCTTTCTTT.